This TCR beta chain stems from a study of CD8 T cells in ankylosing spondylitis. Study-wide points: A TCR beta motif of 7 to 9 highly homologous variants seemed to mark ankylosing spondylitis blood.

TCRdb redid the calling of the 5' RACE reads with MiXCR, one entry per CDR3 protein. Of about 450,000 distinct CDR3 sequences in the sample, roughly 27% were seen once. A note on this clonotype: What it binds is not known.

The CDR3 has 15 amino acids. Trimming cost V 4 bases and J 8 bases, with 19 bases left between them. The germline CDR1 and CDR2 sequences are SGHRS and YFSETQ. The receptor was isolated from a male donor with ankylosing spondylitis. Source material: blood, either unsorted or a sorted T cell fraction (not recorded which). The gene calls are TRBV5-1 and TRBJ2-1; D may match TRBD1 or TRBD2 (5 bases each). The CDR3 bases are TGCGCCAGCAGCGTCGTCGGGGCGGACGGGGATGAGCAGTTCTTC. It codes for CASSVVGADGDEQFF.